This TCR beta chain originates from a study of T cells in Graves' hyperthyroidism and ophthalmopathy. Study-level background: Blood was drawn when the patient was first diagnosed and still untreated.

This clonotype occurred many times. Template material for amplifying TCR beta CDR3 regions consisted of RNA transcripts. Researchers ran a first-round RT-PCR on the TCR CDR3 using the HTBI primer set. Using its own MiXCR run on the multiplex PCR reads, TCRdb lists one record per CDR3 protein. This sample has 300,000 to 450,000 distinct CDR3 sequences, with around 15% found just once. Thyroid ultrasound and orbital computed tomography, with clinical symptoms and serum thyroxine and TRAb, informed diagnoses. PBMCs were derived from under 13 ml fresh peripheral blood. The length of the CDR3 is 12 residues. Germline CDR1 is SGHRS and CDR2 is YFSETQ. V was trimmed by 0 bases and J by 4 bases, leaving 4 bases between them.

The sequencing sample was made of blood. The sequence was collected from a woman aged 25 to 45 with Graves' ophthalmopathy. This sequence joins TRBV5-1 and TRBJ1-1; D gene ambiguous. CDR3 sequence (DNA): TGCGCCAGCAGCTTGGTCCCCACTGAAGCTTTCTTT. Its protein product is CASSLVPTEAFF.